This T cell receptor (beta chain) was sequenced for a study of blood T cell repertoires in COVID-19. For the study at large: Collection of acute and convalescent COVID-19 samples took place in the United States, Italy and Spain.

This CDR3 has 16 amino acids. V shed 1 base and J shed 2 bases, with 13 bases lying between them. The germline V gene encodes CDR1 SGHKS and CDR2 YYEKEE (reference sequence). Sequencing used immunoSEQ multiplex PCR; TCRdb keeps in-frame clones, though not all of them. This table has about 35,000 clones, 83% appearing once. The V call is TRBV5-5, the J call TRBJ1-3, with D hard to call. Sequencing was carried out using peripheral blood. The source is a man in his fifties or sixties with acute or convalescent COVID-19. Here the CDR3 DNA reads TGTGCCAGCAGCTTGAGGCTGTCTAGCCCTGGAAACACCATATATTTT. It yields the protein CASSLRLSSPGNTIYF.